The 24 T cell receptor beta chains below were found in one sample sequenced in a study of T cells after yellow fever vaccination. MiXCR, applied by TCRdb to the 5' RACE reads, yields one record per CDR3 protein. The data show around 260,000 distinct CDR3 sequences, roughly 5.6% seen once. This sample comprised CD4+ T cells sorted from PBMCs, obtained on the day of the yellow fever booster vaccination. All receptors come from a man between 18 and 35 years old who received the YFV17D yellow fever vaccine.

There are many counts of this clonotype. The DNA for the CDR3 is TGCGCCAGCAGCAGAGGACAGGAGACTAACTATGGCTACACCTTC. Translation: CASSRGQETNYGYTF. The gene calls are TRBV5-1 and TRBJ1-2; 7 bases are shared with TRBD1. The CDR3 has 15 residues. J lost 0 bases, V lost 4 bases, and 6 bases had no gene match. Germline V CDR1 and CDR2: SGHRS, YFSETQ.

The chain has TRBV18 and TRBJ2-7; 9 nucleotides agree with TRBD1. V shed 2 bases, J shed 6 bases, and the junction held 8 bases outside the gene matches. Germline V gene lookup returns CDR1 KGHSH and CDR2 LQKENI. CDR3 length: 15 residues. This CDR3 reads CASSPGTGRGREQYV. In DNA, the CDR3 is TGTGCCAGCTCACCAGGGACAGGGAGAGGGCGCGAGCAGTACGTC.

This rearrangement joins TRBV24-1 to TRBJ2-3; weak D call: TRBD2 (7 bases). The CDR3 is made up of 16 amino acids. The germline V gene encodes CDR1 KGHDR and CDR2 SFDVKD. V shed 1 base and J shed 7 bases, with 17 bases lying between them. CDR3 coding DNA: TGTGCCACCAGTGATTTACGGCGGGGGCCCTCGAATACGCAGTATTTT. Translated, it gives CATSDLRRGPSNTQYF.

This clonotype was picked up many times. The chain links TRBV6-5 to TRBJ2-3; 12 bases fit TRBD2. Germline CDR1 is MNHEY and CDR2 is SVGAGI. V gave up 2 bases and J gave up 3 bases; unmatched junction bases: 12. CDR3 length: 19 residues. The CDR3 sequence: CASSYTPSGGAIGTDTQYF. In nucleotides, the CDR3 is TGTGCCAGCAGTTACACCCCTAGCGGGGGGGCTATTGGGACAGATACGCAGTATTTT.

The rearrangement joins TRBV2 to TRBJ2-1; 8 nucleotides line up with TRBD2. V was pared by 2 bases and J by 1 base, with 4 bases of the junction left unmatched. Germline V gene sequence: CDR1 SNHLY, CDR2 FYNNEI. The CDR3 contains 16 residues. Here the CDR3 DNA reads TGTGCCAGCAGTGAAAGGCCTAGCGGGTCCTACAATGAGCAGTTCTTC. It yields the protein CASSERPSGSYNEQFF.

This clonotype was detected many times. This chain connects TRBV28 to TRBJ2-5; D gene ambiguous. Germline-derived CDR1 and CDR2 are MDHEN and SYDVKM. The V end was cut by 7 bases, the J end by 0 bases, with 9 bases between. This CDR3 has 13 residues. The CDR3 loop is CASTVGNQETQYF. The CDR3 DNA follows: TGTGCCAGCACCGTGGGGAACCAAGAGACCCAGTACTTC.

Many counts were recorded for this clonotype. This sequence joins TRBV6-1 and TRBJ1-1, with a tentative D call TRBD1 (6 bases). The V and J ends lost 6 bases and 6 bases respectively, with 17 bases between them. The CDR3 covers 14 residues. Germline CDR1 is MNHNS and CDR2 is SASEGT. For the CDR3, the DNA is TGTGCCAGCAGGATACAGGGAAAGGGCGCTGAAGCTTTCTTT. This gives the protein CASRIQGKGAEAFF.

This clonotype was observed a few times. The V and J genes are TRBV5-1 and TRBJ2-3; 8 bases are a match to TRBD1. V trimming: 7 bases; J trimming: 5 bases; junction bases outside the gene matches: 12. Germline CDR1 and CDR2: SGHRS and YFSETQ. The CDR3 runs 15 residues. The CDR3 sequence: CASAPRQGLGDTQYF. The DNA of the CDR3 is TGCGCCAGCGCCCCTCGACAGGGGTTAGGAGATACGCAGTATTTT.

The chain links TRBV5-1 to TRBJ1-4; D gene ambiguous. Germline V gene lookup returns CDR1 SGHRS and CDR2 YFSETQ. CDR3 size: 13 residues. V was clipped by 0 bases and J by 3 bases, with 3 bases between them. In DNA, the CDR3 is TGCGCCAGCAGCTTGGTTTCTAATGAAAAACTGTTTTTT. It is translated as CASSLVSNEKLFF.

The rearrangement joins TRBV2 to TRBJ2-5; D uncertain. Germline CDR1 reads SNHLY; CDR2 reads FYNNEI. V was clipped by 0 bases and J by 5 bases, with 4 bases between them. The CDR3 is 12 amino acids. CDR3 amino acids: CASSEATETQYF. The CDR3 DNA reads TGTGCCAGCAGTGAAGCGACGGAGACCCAGTACTTC.

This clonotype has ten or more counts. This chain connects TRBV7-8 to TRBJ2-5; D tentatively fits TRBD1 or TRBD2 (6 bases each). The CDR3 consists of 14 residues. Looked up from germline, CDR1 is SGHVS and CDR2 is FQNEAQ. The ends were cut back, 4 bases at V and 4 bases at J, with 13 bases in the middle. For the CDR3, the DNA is TGTGCCAGCAGCTCGCGGGACACAGGAGAGACCCAGTACTTC. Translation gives CASSSRDTGETQYF.

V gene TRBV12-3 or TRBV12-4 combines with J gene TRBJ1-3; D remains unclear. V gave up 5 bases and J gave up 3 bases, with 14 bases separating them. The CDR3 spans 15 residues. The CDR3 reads CASSPGRGGGNTIYF. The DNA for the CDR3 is TGTGCCAGCAGTCCAGGACGCGGCGGTGGAAACACCATATATTTT.

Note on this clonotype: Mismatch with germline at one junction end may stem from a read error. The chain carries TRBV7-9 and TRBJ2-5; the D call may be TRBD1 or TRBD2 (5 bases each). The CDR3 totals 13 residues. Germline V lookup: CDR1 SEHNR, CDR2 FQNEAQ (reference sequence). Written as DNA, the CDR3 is TGTGCCAGCAGCTTAGCCTTCCGGGACGTAGTATGCTTC. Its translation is CASSLAFRDVVCF.

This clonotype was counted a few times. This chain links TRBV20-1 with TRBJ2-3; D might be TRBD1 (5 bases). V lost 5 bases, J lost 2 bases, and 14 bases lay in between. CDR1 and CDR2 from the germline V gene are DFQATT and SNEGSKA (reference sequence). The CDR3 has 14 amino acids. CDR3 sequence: CSAPDRETTDTQYF. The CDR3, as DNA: TGCAGTGCTCCCGACAGAGAAACCACAGATACGCAGTATTTT.

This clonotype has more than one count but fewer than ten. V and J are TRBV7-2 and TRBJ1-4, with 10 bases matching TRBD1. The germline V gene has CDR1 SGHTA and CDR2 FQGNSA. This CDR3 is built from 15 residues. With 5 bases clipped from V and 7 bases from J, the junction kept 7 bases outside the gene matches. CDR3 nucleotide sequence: TGTGCCAGCAGCCTACGGACAGGGGGGTCTGAAAAACTGTTTTTT. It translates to CASSLRTGGSEKLFF.

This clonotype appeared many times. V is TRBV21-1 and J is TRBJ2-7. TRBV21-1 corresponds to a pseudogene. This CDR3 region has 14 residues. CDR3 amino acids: CASSKGNTDLEQYF. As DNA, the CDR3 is TGTGCCAGCAGCAAAGGCAATACGGACCTCGAGCAGTACTTC.

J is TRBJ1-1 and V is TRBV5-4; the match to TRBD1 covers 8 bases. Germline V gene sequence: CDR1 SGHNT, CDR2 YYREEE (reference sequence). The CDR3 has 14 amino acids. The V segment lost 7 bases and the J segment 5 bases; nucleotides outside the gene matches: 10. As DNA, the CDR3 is TGTGCCAGCGGCTCAGGACAGGGCGGGACTGAAGCTTTCTTT. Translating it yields CASGSGQGGTEAFF.

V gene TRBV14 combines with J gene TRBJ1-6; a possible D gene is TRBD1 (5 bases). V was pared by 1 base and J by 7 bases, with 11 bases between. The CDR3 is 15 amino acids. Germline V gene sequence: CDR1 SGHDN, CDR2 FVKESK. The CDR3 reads CASSQAPGGNSPLHF. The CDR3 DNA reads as TGTGCCAGCAGCCAAGCCCCCGGGGGGAATTCACCCCTCCACTTT. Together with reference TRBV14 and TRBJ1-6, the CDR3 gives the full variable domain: EAGVTQFPSHSVIEKGQTVTLRCDPISGHDNLYWYRRVMGKEIKFLLHFVKESKQDESGMPNNRFLAERTGGTYSTLKVQPAELEDSGVYFCASSQAPGGNSPLHFGNGTRLTVT.

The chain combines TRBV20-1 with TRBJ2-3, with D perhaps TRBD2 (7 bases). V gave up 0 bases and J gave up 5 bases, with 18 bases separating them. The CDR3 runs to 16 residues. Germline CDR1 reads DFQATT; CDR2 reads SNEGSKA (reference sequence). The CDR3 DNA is TGCAGTGCTAGAGATTGGGGGGGCCGGGATGGAGATACGCAGTATTTT. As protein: CSARDWGGRDGDTQYF.

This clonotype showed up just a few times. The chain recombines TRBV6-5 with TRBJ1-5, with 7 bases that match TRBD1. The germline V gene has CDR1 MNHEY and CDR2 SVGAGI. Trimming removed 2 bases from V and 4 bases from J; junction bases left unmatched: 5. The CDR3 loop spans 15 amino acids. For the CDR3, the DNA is TGTGCCAGCAGTTACCCGGGACAGTTAAATCAGCCCCAGCATTTT. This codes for CASSYPGQLNQPQHF.

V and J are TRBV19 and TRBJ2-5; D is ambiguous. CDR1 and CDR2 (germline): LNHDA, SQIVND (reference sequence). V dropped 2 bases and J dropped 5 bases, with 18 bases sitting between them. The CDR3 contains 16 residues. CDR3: CASSILSLTGQETQYF. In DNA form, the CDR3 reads TGTGCCAGTAGTATATTAAGCCTTACCGGGCAGGAGACCCAGTACTTC. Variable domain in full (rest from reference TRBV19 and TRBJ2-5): DGGITQSPKYLFRKEGQNVTLSCEQNLNHDAMYWYRQDPGQGLRLIYYSQIVNDFQKGDIAEGYSVSREKKESFPLTVTSAQKNPTAFYLCASSILSLTGQETQYFGPGTRLLVL.

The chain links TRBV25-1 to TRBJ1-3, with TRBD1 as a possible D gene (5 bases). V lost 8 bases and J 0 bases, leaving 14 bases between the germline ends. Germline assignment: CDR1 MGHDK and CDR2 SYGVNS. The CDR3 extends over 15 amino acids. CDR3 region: CASQPGQDSGNTIYF. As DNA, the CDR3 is TGTGCCAGCCAACCAGGACAAGACTCTGGAAACACCATATATTTT.

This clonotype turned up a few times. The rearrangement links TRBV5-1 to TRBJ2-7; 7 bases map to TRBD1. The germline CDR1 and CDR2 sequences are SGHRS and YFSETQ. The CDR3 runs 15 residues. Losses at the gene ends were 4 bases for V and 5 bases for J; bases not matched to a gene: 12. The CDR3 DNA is TGCGCCAGCAGCGACAGGGTACCCCACGGTAACGAGCAGTACTTC. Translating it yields CASSDRVPHGNEQYF.

In DNA form, the CDR3 reads TGTGCCAGCAACCCAGGGGGCGCGGAGAGAGAAGCTTTCTTT. Its protein is CASNPGGAEREAFF. The chain is built from TRBV7-2 and TRBJ1-1; 8 nucleotides match TRBD1. The trim removed 7 bases at V and 8 bases at J, leaving 12 bases unmatched. Germline assignment: CDR1 SGHTA and CDR2 FQGNSA. This CDR3 has 14 amino acids.